The 20 T cell receptor beta chains listed next were all sequenced from one sample in a study of blood T cell repertoires in COVID-19 (dated by TCRdb to 2020 to 2022). Libraries were prepared through the immunoSEQ multiplex PCR assay. Not all clones reach the TCRdb copy of this immuneACCESS table, which keeps in-frame sequences only. Checked studies attribute under half of the gap to unresolved V genes and leave the rest unexplained. The sample profile shows approximately 270,000 clones; about 80% of them were found once. The biggest ten clones account for over 7.5% of the sample. The sequenced material came from peripheral blood. The receptors were gathered from a man older than 75 with acute or convalescent COVID-19.

This chain connects TRBV27 to TRBJ1-5; TRBD1 is a possible D gene (6 bases). In germline, CDR1 is MNHEY, CDR2 SMNVEV (reference sequence). With 2 bases removed from V and 0 bases from J, the gap between germline ends came to 14 bases. CDR3 length: 17 amino acids. This CDR3 is CASSLRAGDPSNQPQHF. The DNA of the CDR3 is TGTGCCAGCAGTTTAAGGGCAGGGGACCCTAGCAATCAGCCCCAGCATTTT.

The chain uses TRBV4-2 and TRBJ1-6; D is possibly TRBD1 (6 bases). Trimming shortened V by 1 base and J by 0 bases, and 16 bases separated the two germline ends. CDR1 is LGHNA, CDR2 YNFKEQ, per germline. The CDR3 has 19 amino acids. Here the CDR3 reads CASSQVGGGQSSYNSPLHF. The CDR3 coding sequence is TGTGCCAGCAGCCAAGTGGGCGGGGGGCAAAGCTCCTATAATTCACCCCTCCACTTT.

This clone was detected once. The V and J genes are TRBV24-1 and TRBJ2-1; weak D call: TRBD2 (5 bases). CDR3 length: 14 residues. The germline gives CDR1 KGHDR, CDR2 SFDVKD. Trimming shortened V by 5 bases and J by 3 bases, and 10 bases separated the two germline ends. The CDR3 DNA reads as TGTGCCACCAGTGTGGCTAGCAGCTACAATGAGCAGTTCTTC. Translating it yields CATSVASSYNEQFF.

This clone came up a few times. V and J are TRBV2 and TRBJ1-5, with D hard to call. This CDR3 is built from 13 residues. Trimming took off 7 bases at V and 2 bases at J, with 9 bases between the two ends. Germline lookup yields CDR1 SNHLY and CDR2 FYNNEI. Written as DNA, the CDR3 is TGTGCCAGCAAATACGGAGGCAATCAGCCCCAGCATTTT. This sequence encodes CASKYGGNQPQHF.

The chain employs TRBV11-2 and TRBJ1-2, with 8 bases that match TRBD1. This CDR3 is built from 18 residues. Unmatched junction bases numbered 15, after V lost 0 bases and J lost 6 bases. Per the germline V gene, CDR1 is SGHAT and CDR2 is FQNNGV. CDR3 sequence reads: CASSLEDSGQAQFDGYTF. The CDR3 bases are TGTGCCAGCAGCTTAGAGGATTCGGGACAGGCACAATTTGATGGCTACACCTTC.

In this sample, this clone turned up a few times. The chain carries TRBV9 and TRBJ1-1, with 7 positions matching TRBD1. CDR3 length: 16 amino acids. Trimming removed 4 bases from V and 1 base from J; junction bases left unmatched: 10. The germline CDR1 and CDR2 sequences are SGDLS and YYNGEE. The CDR3 protein is CASSPQGNRGNTEAFF. The CDR3 DNA is TGTGCCAGCAGCCCCCAGGGGAACAGGGGGAACACTGAAGCTTTCTTT.

This sequence joins TRBV24-1 and TRBJ2-2, with 7 bases aligning to TRBD1. The CDR3 covers 15 residues. With 4 bases clipped from V and 5 bases from J, the junction kept 6 bases outside the gene matches. Germline V gene sequence: CDR1 KGHDR, CDR2 SFDVKD. The CDR3 reads CATSDPGQTTGELFF. CDR3 nucleotides: TGTGCCACCAGTGACCCGGGACAGACAACCGGGGAGCTGTTTTTT.

This rearrangement joins TRBV13 to TRBJ2-7; D perhaps matches TRBD1 (6 bases). The CDR3 runs 15 residues. CDR1 PRHDT and CDR2 FYEKMQ come from the germline V gene (reference sequence). Trimming cost V 5 bases and J 4 bases, with 18 bases left between them. The CDR3 nucleotides are TGTGCCAGCAGCCAGGGTCCCACAGGGCCATACGAGCAGTACTTC. Residues: CASSQGPTGPYEQYF. Variable domain in full (rest from reference TRBV13 and TRBJ2-7): AAGVIQSPRHLIKEKRETATLKCYPIPRHDTVYWYQQGPGQDPQFLISFYEKMQSDKGSIPDRFSAQQFSDYHSELNMSSLELGDSALYFCASSQGPTGPYEQYFGPGTRLTVT.

The chain combines TRBV5-1 with TRBJ1-2; 7 bases agree with TRBD1. V lost 2 bases to trimming and J lost 0 bases; unmatched junction nucleotides: 4. The CDR3 loop spans 15 amino acids. Germline loops: CDR1 SGHRS, CDR2 YFSETQ. The CDR3 region has the DNA TGCGCCAGCAGCTTCTTACAGGGGACTAACTATGGCTACACCTTC. This translates into CASSFLQGTNYGYTF.

The chain carries TRBV25-1 and TRBJ1-6; TRBD1 might be the D (6 bases). This CDR3 comprises 14 residues. Germline CDR1 MGHDK, CDR2 SYGVNS. V was clipped by 1 base and J by 6 bases, with 7 bases between them. Here the CDR3 reads CASSEWTANSPLHF. The DNA of the CDR3 is TGTGCCAGCAGTGAATGGACAGCTAATTCACCCCTCCACTTT.

This clone has a single count. The chain carries TRBV25-1 and TRBJ2-1; 7 positions match TRBD1. The CDR3 contains 17 residues. The junction had 10 bases not matched to a gene; V was cut back by 2 bases and J by 3 bases. The germline gives CDR1 MGHDK, CDR2 SYGVNS. The CDR3 bases are TGTGCCAGCAGTGAAATGGGGTTGGGACAGTACTACAATGAGCAGTTCTTC. Translation gives CASSEMGLGQYYNEQFF.

The chain uses TRBV5-1 and TRBJ2-2; a weak D match, TRBD1 (6 bases). Germline CDR1 and CDR2: SGHRS and YFSETQ. Deletions cut 0 bases from V and 5 bases from J, with 11 bases between. The CDR3 spans 15 residues. DNA for the CDR3: TGCGCCAGCAGCTTGGATGGCAGGGGTACCGGGGAGCTGTTTTTT. Amino acid sequence: CASSLDGRGTGELFF.

This clone was seen just once. The chain links TRBV19 to TRBJ2-7; 7 nucleotides match TRBD2. The CDR3 runs to 15 residues. The V gene end was trimmed by 6 bases and the J gene end by 2 bases; junction bases not matched to a gene: 10. Germline values: CDR1 LNHDA, CDR2 SQIVND (reference sequence). The CDR3 region has the DNA TGTGCCAGTAGGGGTTCGGGGGGATCGGCCTACGAGCAGTACTTC. Protein sequence: CASRGSGGSAYEQYF.

V gene TRBV19 combines with J gene TRBJ1-3, with 8 bases lining up with TRBD1. J gave up 4 bases and V 3 bases, and 5 bases lay outside the gene matches. CDR1 and CDR2 from the germline V gene are LNHDA and SQIVND (reference sequence). CDR3 size: 15 residues. In DNA form, the CDR3 reads TGTGCCAGTAGTATGGACAGGGTAATCGGAAACACCATATATTTT. It is translated as CASSMDRVIGNTIYF.

The CDR3 here is CASSYATGGNTEAFF. The CDR3 DNA sequence: TGTGCCAGCAGTTACGCGACAGGGGGGAACACTGAAGCTTTCTTT. V usage is TRBV6-5 and J usage is TRBJ1-1; 9 nucleotides line up with TRBD1. Germline V gives CDR1 MNHEY, CDR2 SVGAGI. The ends lost 2 bases at V and 1 base at J; junction bases unmatched: 2. The CDR3 runs to 15 residues.

The chain links TRBV9 to TRBJ2-7; D is perhaps TRBD2 (7 bases). V was shortened by 6 bases and J by 7 bases, with 20 bases between the two germline ends. Germline V CDR1 and CDR2: SGDLS, YYNGEE. The CDR3 has 14 amino acids. The CDR3 sequence is CASNTGGGLGEQYF. The CDR3 DNA reads TGTGCCAGCAACACAGGCGGGGGCCTTGGGGAGCAGTACTTC. Supplemented by reference TRBV9 and TRBJ2-7, the full variable domain reads DSGVTQTPKHLITATGQRVTLRCSPRSGDLSVYWYQQSLDQGLQFLIQYYNGEERAKGNILERFSAQQFPDLHSELNLSSLELGDSALYFCASNTGGGLGEQYFGPGTRLTVT.

This clone appeared a few times. The CDR3 DNA sequence: TGTGCTAGTGGTTTGTGGTCCACAGGGAGAGGCTACACCTTC. It translates to CASGLWSTGRGYTF. The chain links TRBV12-5 to TRBJ1-2, with D possibly TRBD1 on 6 matching bases. With 2 bases removed from V and 8 bases from J, the gap between germline ends came to 15 bases. Germline lookup yields CDR1 LGHNT and CDR2 FRNRAP. The length of the CDR3 is 14 residues.

This chain uses TRBV5-1 with TRBJ2-5; 7 bases match TRBD1. The CDR3 covers 17 residues. Per the germline V gene, CDR1 is SGHRS and CDR2 is YFSETQ. V was clipped by 0 bases and J by 6 bases; unmatched bases: 14. The CDR3 sequence: CASSLGESRGLIKTQYF. The CDR3 region has the DNA TGCGCCAGCAGCTTGGGAGAGAGTAGGGGGCTAATAAAGACCCAGTACTTC.

This chain joins TRBV30 and TRBJ1-3; 7 nucleotides agree with TRBD1. This CDR3 is built from 17 residues. CDR1 GTSNPN and CDR2 SVGIG come from the germline V gene (reference sequence). With 3 bases clipped from V and 2 bases from J, the junction kept 13 bases outside the gene matches. CDR3 coding DNA: TGTGCCTGGAGCCGTATCCTTCACAGGGGAGCTGGAAACACCATATATTTT. Residues: CAWSRILHRGAGNTIYF.

The chain employs TRBV2 and TRBJ1-1; the D is unclear. From germline, CDR1 is SNHLY and CDR2 FYNNEI. V was shortened by 8 bases and J by 1 base, with 14 bases between the two germline ends. CDR3 length equals 14 residues. The CDR3 bases are TGTGCCAGCCTGGACGGGCGGGGGAACACTGAAGCTTTCTTT. Translated, it gives CASLDGRGNTEAFF.